This TCR beta chain was retrieved from a study of blood T cells in healthy people across ages. Notes on the study in general: PBMCs that were unsorted prevented a conclusive naive versus antigen-experienced comparison.

Germline-derived CDR1 and CDR2 are MNHEY and SVGEGT. Trimming took off 5 bases at V and 11 bases at J, with 30 bases between the two ends. The CDR3 contains 17 residues. A note on this clonotype: The antigen remains unidentified. A much larger clonotype is one base distant, so this may be a read error.

Drawing of peripheral blood yielded roughly 10 milliliters from each donor. Alongside a J-beta primer mix, a sample-barcoded 5' primer served in a second PCR lasting about 7 to 11 cycles. TCRdb used MiXCR to reprocess the 5' RACE reads, holding one entry per CDR3 protein. Of over 550,000 distinct CDR3 sequences listed, approximately 30% were seen once; the top ten hold 15% to 18%. Sequenced material: blood. This chain uses TRBV6-2 or TRBV6-3 with TRBJ2-5; perhaps TRBD2 as D (7 bases). This TCR was sampled from a woman older than 75 in good health. The CDR3 sequence is CASSRGATGGSLDEQYF. For the CDR3, the DNA is TGTGCCAGCAGTAGGGGGGCCACGGGGGGATCACTGGATGAGCAGTACTTC.